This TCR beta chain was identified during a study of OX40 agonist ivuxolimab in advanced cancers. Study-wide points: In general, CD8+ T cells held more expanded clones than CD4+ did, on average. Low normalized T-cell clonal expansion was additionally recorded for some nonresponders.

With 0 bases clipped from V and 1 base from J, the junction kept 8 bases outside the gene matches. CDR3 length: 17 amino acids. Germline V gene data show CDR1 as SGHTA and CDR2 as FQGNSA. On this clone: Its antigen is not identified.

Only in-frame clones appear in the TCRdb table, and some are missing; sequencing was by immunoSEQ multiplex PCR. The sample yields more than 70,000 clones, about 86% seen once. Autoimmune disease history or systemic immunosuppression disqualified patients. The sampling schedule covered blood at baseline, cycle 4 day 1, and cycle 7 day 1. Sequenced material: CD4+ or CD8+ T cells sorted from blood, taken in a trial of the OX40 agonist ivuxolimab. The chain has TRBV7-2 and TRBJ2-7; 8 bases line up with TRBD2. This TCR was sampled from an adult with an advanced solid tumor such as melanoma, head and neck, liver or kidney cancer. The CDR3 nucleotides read TGTGCCAGCAGCTTAGCGACAGGCGGGGGGCTATCCTACGAGCAGTACTTC. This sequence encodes CASSLATGGGLSYEQYF.